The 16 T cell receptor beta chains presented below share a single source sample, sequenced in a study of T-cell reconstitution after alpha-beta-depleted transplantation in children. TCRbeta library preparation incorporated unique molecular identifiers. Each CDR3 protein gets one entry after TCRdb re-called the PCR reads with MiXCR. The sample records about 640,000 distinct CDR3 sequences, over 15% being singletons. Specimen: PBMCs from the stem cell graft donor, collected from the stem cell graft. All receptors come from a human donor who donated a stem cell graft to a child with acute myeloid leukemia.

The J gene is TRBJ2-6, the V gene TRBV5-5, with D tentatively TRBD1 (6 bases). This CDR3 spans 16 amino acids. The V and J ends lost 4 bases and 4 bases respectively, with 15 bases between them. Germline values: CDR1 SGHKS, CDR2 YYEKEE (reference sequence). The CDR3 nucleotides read TGTGCCAGCAGCCCTCTACAGGGATCCGGGGCCAACGTCCTGACTTTC. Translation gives CASSPLQGSGANVLTF.

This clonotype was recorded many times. CDR3 DNA sequence: TGTGCCAGCAGCTTGGTGCTAGGGACACACAATGAGCAGTTCTTC. Encoded protein: CASSLVLGTHNEQFF. The chain couples TRBV7-9 to TRBJ2-1; a possible D gene is TRBD1 (6 bases). V shed 3 bases and J shed 5 bases, with 14 bases lying between them. From germline, CDR1 is SEHNR and CDR2 FQNEAQ (reference sequence). CDR3 length: 15 amino acids.

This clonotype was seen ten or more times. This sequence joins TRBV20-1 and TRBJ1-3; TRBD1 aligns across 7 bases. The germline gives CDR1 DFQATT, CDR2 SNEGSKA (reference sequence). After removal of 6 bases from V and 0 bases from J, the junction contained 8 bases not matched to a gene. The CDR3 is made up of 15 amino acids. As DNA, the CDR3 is TGCAGTGCAAGGACAGGCCGCTACTCTGGAAACACCATATATTTT. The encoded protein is CSARTGRYSGNTIYF.

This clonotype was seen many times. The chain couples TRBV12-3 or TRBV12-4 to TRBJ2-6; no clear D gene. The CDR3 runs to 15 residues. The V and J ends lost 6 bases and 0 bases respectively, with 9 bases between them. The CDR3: CASSAYFSGANVLTF. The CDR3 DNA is TGTGCCAGCAGCGCTTACTTCTCTGGGGCCAACGTCCTGACTTTC.

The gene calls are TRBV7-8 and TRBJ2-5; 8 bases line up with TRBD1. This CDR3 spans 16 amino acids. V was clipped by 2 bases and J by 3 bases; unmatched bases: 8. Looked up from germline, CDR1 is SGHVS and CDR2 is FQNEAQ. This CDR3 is CASSLPTGEEKETQYF. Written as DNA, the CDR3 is TGTGCCAGCAGCTTACCGACAGGGGAGGAGAAAGAGACCCAGTACTTC.

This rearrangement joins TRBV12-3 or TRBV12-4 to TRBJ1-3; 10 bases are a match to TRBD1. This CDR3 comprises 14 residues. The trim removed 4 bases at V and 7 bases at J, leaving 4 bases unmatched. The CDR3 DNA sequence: TGTGCCAGCAGTTCGGACAGGGGGGTGAACACCATATATTTT. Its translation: CASSSDRGVNTIYF.

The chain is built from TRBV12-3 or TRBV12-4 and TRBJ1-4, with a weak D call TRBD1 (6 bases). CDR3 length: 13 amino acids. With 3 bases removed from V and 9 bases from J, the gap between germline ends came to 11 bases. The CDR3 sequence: CASSFGGKKKLFF. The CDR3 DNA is TGTGCCAGCAGTTTCGGGGGCAAGAAAAAACTGTTTTTT.

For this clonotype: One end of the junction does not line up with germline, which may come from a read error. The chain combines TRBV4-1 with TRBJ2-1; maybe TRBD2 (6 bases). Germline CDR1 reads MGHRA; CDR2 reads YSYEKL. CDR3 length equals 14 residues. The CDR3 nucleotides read TGCGCCAGCAGCCAATTAGCGGCCAGTAATGAGCGGTTCTTC. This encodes CASSQLAASNERFF.

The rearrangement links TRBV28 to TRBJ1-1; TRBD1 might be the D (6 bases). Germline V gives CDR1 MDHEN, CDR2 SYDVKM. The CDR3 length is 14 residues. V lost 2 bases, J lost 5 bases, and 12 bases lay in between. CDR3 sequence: CASSLRTGRTEAFF. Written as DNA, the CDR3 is TGTGCCAGCAGTTTACGTACAGGGCGGACTGAAGCTTTCTTT.

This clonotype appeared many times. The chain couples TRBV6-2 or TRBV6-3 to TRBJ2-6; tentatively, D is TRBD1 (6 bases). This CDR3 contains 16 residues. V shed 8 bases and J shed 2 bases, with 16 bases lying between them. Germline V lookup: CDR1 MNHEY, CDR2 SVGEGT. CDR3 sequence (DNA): TGTGCCAGCGGTAGAGGGACACTACCTGGGGCCAACGTCCTGACTTTC. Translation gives CASGRGTLPGANVLTF.

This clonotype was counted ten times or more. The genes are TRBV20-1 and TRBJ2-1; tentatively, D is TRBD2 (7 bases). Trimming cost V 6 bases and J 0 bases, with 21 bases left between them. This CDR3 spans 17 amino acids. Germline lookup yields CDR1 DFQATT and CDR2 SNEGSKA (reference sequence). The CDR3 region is CSAMKSGGPSSYNEQFF. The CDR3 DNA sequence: TGCAGTGCCATGAAGTCCGGGGGGCCAAGCTCCTACAATGAGCAGTTCTTC.

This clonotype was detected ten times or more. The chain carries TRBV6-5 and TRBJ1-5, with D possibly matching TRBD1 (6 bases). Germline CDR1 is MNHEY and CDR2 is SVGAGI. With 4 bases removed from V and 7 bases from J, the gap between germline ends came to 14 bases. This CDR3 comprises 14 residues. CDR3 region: CASSSDRRGQPQHF. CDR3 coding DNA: TGTGCCAGCAGTTCCGACAGGAGAGGCCAGCCCCAGCATTTT.

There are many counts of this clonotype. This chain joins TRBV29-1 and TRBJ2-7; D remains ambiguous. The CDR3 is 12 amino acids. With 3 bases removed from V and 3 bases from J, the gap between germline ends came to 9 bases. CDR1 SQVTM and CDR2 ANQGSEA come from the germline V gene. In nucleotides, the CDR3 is TGCAGCGTTGAGGGCGCGGACTACGAGCAGTACGTC. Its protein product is CSVEGADYEQYV.

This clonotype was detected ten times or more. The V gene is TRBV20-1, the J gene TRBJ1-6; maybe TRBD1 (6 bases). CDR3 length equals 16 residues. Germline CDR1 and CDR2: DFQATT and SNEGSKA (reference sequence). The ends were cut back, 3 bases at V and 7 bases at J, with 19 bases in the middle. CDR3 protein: CSASNFLRGINSPLHF. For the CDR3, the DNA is TGCAGTGCTAGTAACTTTCTCAGGGGAATAAATTCACCCCTCCACTTT.

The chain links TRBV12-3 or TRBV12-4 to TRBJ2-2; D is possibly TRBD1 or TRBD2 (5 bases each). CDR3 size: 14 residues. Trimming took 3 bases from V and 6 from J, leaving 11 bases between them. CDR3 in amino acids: CASSFTTGPGELFF. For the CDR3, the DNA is TGTGCCAGCAGTTTTACCACGGGGCCCGGGGAGCTGTTTTTT.

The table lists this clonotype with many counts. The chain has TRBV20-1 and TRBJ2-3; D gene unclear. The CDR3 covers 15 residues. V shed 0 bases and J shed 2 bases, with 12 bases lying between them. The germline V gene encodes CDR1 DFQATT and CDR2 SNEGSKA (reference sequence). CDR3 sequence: CSARDLRQDTDTQYF. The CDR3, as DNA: TGCAGTGCTAGAGATCTGAGGCAGGACACAGATACGCAGTATTTT.